This T cell receptor (beta chain) emerged from a study of blood T cell repertoires in COVID-19. Sequencing used immunoSEQ multiplex PCR; TCRdb keeps in-frame clones, though not all of them. The sample holds around 200,000 clones, about 90% seen once. Germline values: CDR1 SGHVS, CDR2 FQNEAQ. V was shortened by 3 bases and J by 7 bases, with 16 bases between the two germline ends. The CDR3 totals 15 residues. This chain links TRBV7-8 with TRBJ1-5; D gene ambiguous. The clonotype comes from a man aged 40-50 years with active or convalescent COVID-19. Sequenced: peripheral blood. DNA of the CDR3: TGTGCCAGCAGCTTCGGCGGGGTCTCCAGGCAGCCCCAGCATTTT. Translating gives CASSFGGVSRQPQHF.